This entry features one TCR beta chain sequence. Its antigen is currently unknown. Germline V CDR1 and CDR2: GTSNPN, SVGIG (reference sequence). The CDR3 loop spans 13 amino acids. Trimming shortened V by 4 bases and J by 8 bases, and 12 bases separated the two germline ends. These data originate in a study of graft-versus-host responses after intestinal transplantation. Measured with immunoSEQ multiplex PCR; TCRdb has only the in-frame clones, and not every one. The repertoire holds about 91,000 clones, with approximately 90% as singletons. The TCR was taken from a human donor who was the organ donor for an intestinal transplant. The chain has TRBV30 and TRBJ1-6; D is possibly TRBD1 (6 bases). Specimen: unstimulated CD4+ T cells sorted from spleen or lymph node cells, collected before transplant. CDR3 residues: CAWNGGRDSPLHF. CDR3 nucleotides: TGTGCCTGGAACGGGGGGCGTGATTCACCCCTCCACTTT.